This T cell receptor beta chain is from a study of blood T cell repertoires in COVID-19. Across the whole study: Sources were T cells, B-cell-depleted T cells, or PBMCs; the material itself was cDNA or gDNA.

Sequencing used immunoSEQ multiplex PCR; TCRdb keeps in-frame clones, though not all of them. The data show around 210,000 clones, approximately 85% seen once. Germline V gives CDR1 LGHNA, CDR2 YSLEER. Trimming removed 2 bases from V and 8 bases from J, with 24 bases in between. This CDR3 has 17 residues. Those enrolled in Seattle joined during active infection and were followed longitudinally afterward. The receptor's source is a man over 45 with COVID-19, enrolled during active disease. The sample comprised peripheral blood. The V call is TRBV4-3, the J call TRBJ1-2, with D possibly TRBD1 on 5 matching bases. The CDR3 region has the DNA TGCGCCAGCAGCCAAAGTTTCCTTCCAGGAGGGGCGAGGGGCTACACCTTC. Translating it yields CASSQSFLPGGARGYTF.